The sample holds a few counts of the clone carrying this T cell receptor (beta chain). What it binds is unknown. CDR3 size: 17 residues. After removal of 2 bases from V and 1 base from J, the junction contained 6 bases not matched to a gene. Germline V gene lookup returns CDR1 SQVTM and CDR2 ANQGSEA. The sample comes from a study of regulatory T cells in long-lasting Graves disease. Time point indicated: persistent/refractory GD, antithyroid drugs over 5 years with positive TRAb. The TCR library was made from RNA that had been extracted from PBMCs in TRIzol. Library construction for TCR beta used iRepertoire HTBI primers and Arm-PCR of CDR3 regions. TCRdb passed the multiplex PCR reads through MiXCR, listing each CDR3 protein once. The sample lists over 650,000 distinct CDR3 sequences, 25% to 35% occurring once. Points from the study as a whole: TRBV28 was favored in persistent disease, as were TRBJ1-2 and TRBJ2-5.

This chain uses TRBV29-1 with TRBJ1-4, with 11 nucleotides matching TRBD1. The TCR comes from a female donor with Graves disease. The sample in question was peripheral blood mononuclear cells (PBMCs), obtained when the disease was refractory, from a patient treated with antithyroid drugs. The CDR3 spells CSVELGQGVETNEKLFF. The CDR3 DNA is TGCAGCGTTGAATTGGGACAGGGGGTTGAAACTAATGAAAAACTGTTTTTT.